This record concerns one T cell receptor (beta chain) sequence. Its antigen is still unknown. Reprocessing the 5' RACE reads, TCRdb reports a single entry for every CDR3 protein and omits DNA. The specimen's table records some 300,000 distinct CDR3 sequences. Looked up from germline, CDR1 is LNHDA and CDR2 is SQIVND (reference sequence). This CDR3 comprises 19 residues. These data originate in a study of monozygotic twins with inflammatory bowel disease. Study-level points and caveats: By inverse Simpson index, TCRbeta diversity was lower in IBD patients than in healthy co-twins. Especially with disease activity, IBD patients had fewer clonotypes in common with others than healthy twins did. The analysis did not separate different T cell subtypes.

The template was total RNA from whole blood, with no T cell sorting. This TCR came from a human donor with ulcerative colitis or Crohn's disease, or a healthy co-twin of an affected twin (not recorded which). The chain has TRBV19 and TRBJ1-1. The sequencing sample was made of blood. The CDR3 spells CASTAVGGRFVRINTEAFF.